Included here is one TCR beta chain sequence, with context. These data originate in a study of T cell changes during pregnancy in multiple sclerosis. This CDR3 spans 15 amino acids. Germline V CDR1 and CDR2: GTSNPN, SVGIG (reference sequence). The V gene end was trimmed by 1 base and the J gene end by 6 bases; junction bases not matched to a gene: 7. TCRdb keeps only in-frame clones here, not all; method: immunoSEQ multiplex PCR. The sample carries 35,000 to 50,000 clones, 85% to 90% recorded once. The gene calls are TRBV30 and TRBJ2-2; TRBD2 agrees at 8 bases. The starting material was peripheral blood, obtained in the second trimester of pregnancy. This TCR derives from a female donor in good health, enrolled as a control in a pregnancy study. The CDR3 region is CAWSGAVAGSGELFF. DNA of the CDR3: TGTGCCTGGAGTGGCGCGGTAGCGGGGTCCGGGGAGCTGTTTTTT.